This TCR beta chain was sequenced during a study of T cells after yellow fever vaccination. About the research overall: Any fraction with a low cell number was prepared using SMART-Seq v4 Ultra Low Input.

The CDR3 covers 13 residues. Between the trimmed V and J ends, which lost 6 bases and 4 bases, there was a span of 13 bases. The germline V gene encodes CDR1 DFQATT and CDR2 SNEGSKA (reference sequence). This clonotype has more than one count but fewer than ten. Its antigen is unknown. Whole-study findings and limits: Booster sampling recovered most clones from primary vaccination (nearly 98% CD4, approximately 90% CD8). Just a small share of clonotypes turned up in the CD4 compartment as well as the CD8 compartment. The secondary response peaked faster, at day 5 versus 15, but was weaker.

TCRdb re-derived calls from the 5' RACE reads in MiXCR, one entry per CDR3 protein. In the table there are 200,000 to 300,000 distinct CDR3 sequences, less than 7.5% of which are singletons. V gene TRBV20-1 combines with J gene TRBJ1-5; tentative D call: TRBD1 (6 bases). Sequenced material: CD4+ T cells sorted from PBMCs, taken on the day of the yellow fever booster vaccination. This TCR derives from a man aged 25-45 years who received the YFV17D yellow fever vaccine. In DNA, the CDR3 is TGCAGTGCGGGGGGCGGAGGAAATCAGCCCCAGCATTTT. Amino acid sequence: CSAGGGGNQPQHF.